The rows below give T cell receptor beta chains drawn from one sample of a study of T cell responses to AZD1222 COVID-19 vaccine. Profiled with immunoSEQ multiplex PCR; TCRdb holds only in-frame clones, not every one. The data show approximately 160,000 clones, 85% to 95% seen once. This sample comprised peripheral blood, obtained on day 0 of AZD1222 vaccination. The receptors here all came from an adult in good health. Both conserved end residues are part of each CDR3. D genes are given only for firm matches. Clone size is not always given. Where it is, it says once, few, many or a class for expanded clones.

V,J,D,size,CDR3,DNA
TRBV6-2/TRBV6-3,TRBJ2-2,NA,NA,CASSVTGRSGELFF,TGTGCCAGCAGTGTTACAGGGCGGTCCGGGGAGCTGTTTTTT
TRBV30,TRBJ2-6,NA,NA,CAWSSGSGANVLTF,TGTGCCTGGAGTAGTGGTTCTGGGGCCAACGTCCTGACTTTC
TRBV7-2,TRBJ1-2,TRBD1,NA,CASIQGALHGYTF,TGTGCCAGCATCCAGGGGGCGCTACACGGCTACACCTTC
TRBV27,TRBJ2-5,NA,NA,CASSQKVTLTGSETQYF,TGTGCCAGCAGCCAGAAGGTAACCTTAACAGGGTCGGAGACCCAGTACTTC
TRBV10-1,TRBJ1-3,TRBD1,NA,CASSEYRQGRAGNTIYF,TGCGCCAGCAGTGAGTACCGACAGGGGCGGGCTGGAAACACCATATATTTT
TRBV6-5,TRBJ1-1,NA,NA,CASSYSRRITEAFF,TGTGCCAGCAGTTACTCAAGGAGGATAACTGAAGCTTTCTTT
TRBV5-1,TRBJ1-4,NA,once,CASSSPGEKLFF,TGCGCCAGCAGTTCACCGGGTGAAAAACTGTTTTTT
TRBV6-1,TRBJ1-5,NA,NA,CASSAGGGAGVPPQHF,TGTGCCAGCAGTGCCGGAGGAGGGGCCGGCGTCCCGCCCCAGCATTTT
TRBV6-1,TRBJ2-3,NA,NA,CASSESLAGSSTDTQYF,TGTGCCAGCAGTGAATCGTTGGCGGGGAGTAGCACAGATACGCAGTATTTT
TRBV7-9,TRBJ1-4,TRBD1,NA,CASSPTGINEKLFF,TGTGCCAGCAGCCCGACAGGGATTAATGAAAAACTGTTTTTT
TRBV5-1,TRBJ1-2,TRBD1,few,CASSWGQGDGYTF,TGCGCCAGCAGCTGGGGACAGGGGGACGGCTACACCTTC
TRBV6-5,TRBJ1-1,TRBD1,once,CASRTGGARTEAFF,TGTGCCAGCCGGACAGGGGGCGCGAGGACTGAAGCTTTCTTT
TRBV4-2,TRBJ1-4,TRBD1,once,CASSPGQGSEKLFF,TGTGCCAGCAGCCCGGGACAGGGAAGTGAAAAACTGTTTTTT
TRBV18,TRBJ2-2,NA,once,CASSPRSDIYTGELFF,TGTGCCAGCTCACCGCGTTCTGACATTTACACCGGGGAGCTGTTTTTT
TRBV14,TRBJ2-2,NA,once,CASSPVLTGELFF,TGTGCCAGCAGCCCCGTATTAACCGGGGAGCTGTTTTTT
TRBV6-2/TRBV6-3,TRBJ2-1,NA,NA,CASSHRVNNEQFF,TGTGCCAGCAGTCACAGGGTAAACAATGAGCAGTTCTTC
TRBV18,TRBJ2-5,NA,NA,CAAGAEKETQYF,TGTGCCGCTGGGGCGGAGAAAGAGACCCAGTACTTC
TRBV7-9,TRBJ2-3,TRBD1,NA,CASSGDRDLVDTQYF,TGTGCCAGCAGCGGAGACAGGGATTTGGTAGATACGCAGTATTTT
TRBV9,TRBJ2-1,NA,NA,CASSVGTGSSYNEQFF,TGTGCCAGCAGCGTAGGAACAGGGAGCTCCTACAATGAGCAGTTCTTC
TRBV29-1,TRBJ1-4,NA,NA,CSVSINEKLFF,TGCAGCGTTTCCATTAATGAAAAACTGTTTTTT
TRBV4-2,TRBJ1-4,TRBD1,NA,CASSQEGQGFTEKLFF,TGTGCCAGCAGCCAAGAGGGACAGGGGTTTACTGAAAAACTGTTTTTT
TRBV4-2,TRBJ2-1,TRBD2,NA,CASSHPGLAQGEQFF,TGTGCCAGCAGCCACCCGGGACTAGCTCAAGGTGAGCAGTTCTTC
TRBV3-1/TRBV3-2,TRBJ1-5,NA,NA,CASSQGGGSYSNQPQHF,TGTGCCAGCAGCCAAGGAGGTGGCAGCTATAGCAATCAGCCCCAGCATTTT
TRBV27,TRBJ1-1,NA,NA,CASSRQMNTEAFF,TGTGCCAGCAGTCGACAGATGAACACTGAAGCTTTCTTT
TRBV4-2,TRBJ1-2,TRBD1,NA,CASSHDRAVYGYTF,TGTGCCAGCAGCCACGACAGGGCCGTCTATGGCTACACCTTC
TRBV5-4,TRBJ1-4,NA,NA,CASSLASSDEKLFF,TGTGCCAGCAGCTTGGCCAGTAGCGATGAAAAACTGTTTTTT
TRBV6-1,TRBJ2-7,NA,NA,CASSEPHGSYEQYF,TGTGCCAGCAGTGAACCGCACGGGTCCTACGAGCAGTACTTC
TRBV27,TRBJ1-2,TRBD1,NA,CASRIGGPNYGYTF,TGTGCCAGCAGGATAGGGGGCCCTAACTATGGCTACACCTTC
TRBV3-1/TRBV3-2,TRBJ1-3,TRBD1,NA,CASSTRTGETDTIYF,TGTGCCAGCAGCACCCGCACAGGGGAGACAGACACCATATATTTT
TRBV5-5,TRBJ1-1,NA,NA,CASSSDLNTEAFF,TGTGCCAGCAGCTCGGACTTGAACACTGAAGCTTTCTTT
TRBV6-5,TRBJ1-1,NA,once,CASSQALTFF,TGTGCCAGCAGTCAGGCTTTGACTTTCTTT
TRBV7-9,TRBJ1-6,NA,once,CASSLTGFRNSPLHF,TGTGCCAGCAGCTTAACGGGGTTCCGGAATTCACCCCTCCACTTT
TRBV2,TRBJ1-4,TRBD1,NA,CASSRQGGNEKLFF,TGTGCCAGCAGTAGACAGGGGGGGAATGAAAAACTGTTTTTT
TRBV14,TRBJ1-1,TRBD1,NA,CASSGDRGRFRTEAFF,TGTGCCAGCAGCGGGGATAGGGGGCGATTCCGGACTGAAGCTTTCTTT
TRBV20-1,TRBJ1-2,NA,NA,CSARFLGGYTF,TGCAGTGCTAGATTTCTAGGCGGCTACACCTTC
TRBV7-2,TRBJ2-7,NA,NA,CASSLHHRNYEQYF,TGTGCCAGCAGCTTACACCACCGAAACTACGAGCAGTACTTC
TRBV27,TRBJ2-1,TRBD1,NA,CASSLTRGNYNEQFF,TGTGCCAGCAGTTTAACCAGGGGGAACTACAATGAGCAGTTCTTC
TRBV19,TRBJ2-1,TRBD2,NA,CASSILGGGPRNEQFF,TGTGCCAGTAGTATTCTTGGCGGGGGGCCCCGTAATGAGCAGTTCTTC
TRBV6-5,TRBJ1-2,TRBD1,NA,CASSFRDSRSYTF,TGTGCCAGCAGTTTCCGGGACAGTCGGAGCTACACCTTC
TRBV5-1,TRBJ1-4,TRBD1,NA,CASSPGQGRAEKLLF,TGCGCCAGCAGCCCCGGACAGGGAAGAGCGGAAAAACTGCTTTTT
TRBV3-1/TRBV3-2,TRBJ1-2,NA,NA,CASSQQQDSLTAYGYTF,TGTGCCAGCAGCCAGCAGCAGGACAGTCTTACCGCGTATGGCTACACCTTC
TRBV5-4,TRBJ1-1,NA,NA,CASSLAKSGGMNTEAFF,TGTGCCAGCAGCTTGGCCAAGTCAGGAGGGATGAACACTGAAGCTTTCTTT
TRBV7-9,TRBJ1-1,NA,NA,CASSSPPRGELNTEAFF,TGTGCCAGCAGCTCGCCCCCCCGGGGGGAGTTGAACACTGAAGCTTTCTTT
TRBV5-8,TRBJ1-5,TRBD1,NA,CASSKGAGGGRHNQPQHF,TGTGCCAGCAGCAAGGGGGCAGGAGGGGGCCGACACAATCAGCCCCAGCATTTT
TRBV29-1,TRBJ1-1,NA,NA,CSVHIFGVLAEAFF,TGCAGCGTTCATATTTTCGGGGTTCTAGCTGAAGCTTTCTTT
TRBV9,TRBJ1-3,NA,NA,CASSPGDTYRNTIYF,TGTGCCAGCAGCCCGGGGGACACTTATAGAAACACCATATATTTT
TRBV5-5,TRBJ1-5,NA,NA,CASSPTTYSNQPQHF,TGTGCCAGCAGCCCAACAACCTATAGCAATCAGCCCCAGCATTTT
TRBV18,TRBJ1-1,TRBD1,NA,CASSPTTGGTEAFF,TGTGCCAGCTCACCCACGACAGGGGGAACTGAAGCTTTCTTT
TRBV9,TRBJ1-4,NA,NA,CASSVGSTGQEKLFF,TGTGCCAGCAGCGTAGGCTCGACAGGACAGGAAAAACTGTTTTTT
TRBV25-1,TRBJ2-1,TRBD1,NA,CASSEGWTGSYNEQFF,TGTGCCAGCAGTGAGGGTTGGACAGGGTCCTACAATGAGCAGTTCTTC
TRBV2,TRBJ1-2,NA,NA,CASTHNEWYGYTF,TGTGCCAGCACTCACAATGAATGGTATGGCTACACCTTC
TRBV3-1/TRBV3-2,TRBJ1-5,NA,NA,CASSQGGGVSFYQPQHF,TGTGCCAGCAGCCAAGGGGGCGGTGTGTCGTTTTATCAGCCCCAGCATTTT
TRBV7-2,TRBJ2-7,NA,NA,CASSLAGATSSYEQYF,TGTGCCAGCAGCTTGGCGGGGGCTACGAGCTCCTACGAGCAGTACTTC